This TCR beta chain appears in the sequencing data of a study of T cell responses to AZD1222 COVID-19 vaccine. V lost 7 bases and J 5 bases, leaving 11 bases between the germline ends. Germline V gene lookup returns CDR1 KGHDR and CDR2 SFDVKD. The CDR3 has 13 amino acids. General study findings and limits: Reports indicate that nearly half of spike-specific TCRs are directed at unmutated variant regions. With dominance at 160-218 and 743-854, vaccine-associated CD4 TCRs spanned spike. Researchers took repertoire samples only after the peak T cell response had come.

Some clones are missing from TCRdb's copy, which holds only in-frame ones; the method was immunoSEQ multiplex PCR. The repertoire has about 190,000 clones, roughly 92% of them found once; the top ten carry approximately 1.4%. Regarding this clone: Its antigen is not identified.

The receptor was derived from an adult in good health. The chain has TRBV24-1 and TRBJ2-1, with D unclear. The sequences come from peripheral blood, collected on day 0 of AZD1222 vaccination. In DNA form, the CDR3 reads TGTGCCACCAGCTCTGCTTGGGACAATGAGCAGTTCTTC. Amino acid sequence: CATSSAWDNEQFF.